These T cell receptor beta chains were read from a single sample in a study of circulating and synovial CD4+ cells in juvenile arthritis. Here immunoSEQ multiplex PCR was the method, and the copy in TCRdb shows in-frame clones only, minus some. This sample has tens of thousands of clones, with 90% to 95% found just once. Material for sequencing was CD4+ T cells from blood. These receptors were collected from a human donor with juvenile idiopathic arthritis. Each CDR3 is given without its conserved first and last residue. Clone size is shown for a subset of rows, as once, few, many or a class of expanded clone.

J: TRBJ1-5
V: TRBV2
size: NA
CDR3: ASSDRGNQPQH

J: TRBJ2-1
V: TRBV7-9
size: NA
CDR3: ASSHPGGSYNEQF

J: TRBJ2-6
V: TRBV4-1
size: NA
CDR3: ASSQPLRGGGANVLT

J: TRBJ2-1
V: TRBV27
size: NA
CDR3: ASRDFNNEQF

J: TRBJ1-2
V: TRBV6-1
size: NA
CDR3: ASSENRGRGYT

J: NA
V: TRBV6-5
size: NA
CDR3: ASSLDRGSHEQY

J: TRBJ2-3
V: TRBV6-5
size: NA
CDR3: ASRFGLEATDTQY

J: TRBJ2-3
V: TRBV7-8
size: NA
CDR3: ASRSRDRVDTQY

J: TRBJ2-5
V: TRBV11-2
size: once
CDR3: ASSLEGGGWQETQY

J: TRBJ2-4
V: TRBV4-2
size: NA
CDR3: ASSSGRNIQY

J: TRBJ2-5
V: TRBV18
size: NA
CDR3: ASSPGSKETQY

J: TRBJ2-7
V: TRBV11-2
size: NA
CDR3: ASSLRQGYYEQY

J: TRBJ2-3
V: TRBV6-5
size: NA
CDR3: ASSSAGTAITDTQY

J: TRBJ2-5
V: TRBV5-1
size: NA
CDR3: ASSSGTSQETQY

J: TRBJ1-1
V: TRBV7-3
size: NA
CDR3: ASSRQGDTEAF

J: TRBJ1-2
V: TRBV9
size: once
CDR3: ASSPLGGSYGYT

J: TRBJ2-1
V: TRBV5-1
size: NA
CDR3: ASSQESGGVEQF

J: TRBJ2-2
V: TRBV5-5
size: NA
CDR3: ASRTGTGFLTGELF

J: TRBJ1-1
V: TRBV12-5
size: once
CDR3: ASGLVQGRNTEAF

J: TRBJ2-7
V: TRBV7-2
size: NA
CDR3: ASSRNWDRTYEQY

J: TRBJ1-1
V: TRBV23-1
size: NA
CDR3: ASSRRGPDTEAF

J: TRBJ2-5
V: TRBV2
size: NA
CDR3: ASTRDRPQETQY

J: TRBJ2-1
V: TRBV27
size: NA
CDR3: ASRTGFNEQF

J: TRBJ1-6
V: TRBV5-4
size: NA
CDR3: ASSLGTGNYSPLH

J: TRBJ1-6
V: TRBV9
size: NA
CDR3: ASSEGTGAYSPSYNSPLH

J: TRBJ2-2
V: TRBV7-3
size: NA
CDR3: ASSLWRGLNTGELF

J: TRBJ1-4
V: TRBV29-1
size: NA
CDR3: SVRPPGRSEKLF

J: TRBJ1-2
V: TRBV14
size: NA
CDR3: ASSPDRGLNYGYT

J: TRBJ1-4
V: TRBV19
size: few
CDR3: ASSIPAEEKLF

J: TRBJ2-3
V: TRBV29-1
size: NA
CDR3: SGLRTGGSDTQY

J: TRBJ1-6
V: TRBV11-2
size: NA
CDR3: ASSSYLGGYSPLH

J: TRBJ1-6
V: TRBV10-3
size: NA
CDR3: AISESPTYNSPLH

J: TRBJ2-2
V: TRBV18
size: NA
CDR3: ASSPRTADTGELF

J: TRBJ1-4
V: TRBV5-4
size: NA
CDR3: ASSGTGSGEKLF

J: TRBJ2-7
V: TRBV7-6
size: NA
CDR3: ASSTGSSYEQY

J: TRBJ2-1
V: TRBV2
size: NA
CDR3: ASSEGGSGAWRQF

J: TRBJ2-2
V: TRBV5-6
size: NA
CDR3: ASSLPIGGELF

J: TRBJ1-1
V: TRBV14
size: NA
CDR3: ASSFSTEPNTEAF

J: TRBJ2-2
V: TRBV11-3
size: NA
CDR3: ASSLVQGNANTGELF

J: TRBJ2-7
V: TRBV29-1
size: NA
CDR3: SVGGTSWTYEQY

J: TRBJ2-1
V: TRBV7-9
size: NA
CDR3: ASSLLRDFDEQF

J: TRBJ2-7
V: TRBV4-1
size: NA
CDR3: ASSQDPQSSYEQY

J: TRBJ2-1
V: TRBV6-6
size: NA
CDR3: ASSPRISASYNEQF

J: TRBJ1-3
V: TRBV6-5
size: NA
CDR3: ASSAGSYGNTIY

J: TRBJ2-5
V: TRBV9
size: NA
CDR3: ASSPQGARETQY

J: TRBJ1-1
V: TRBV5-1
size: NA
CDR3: ASSFGRDDEAF

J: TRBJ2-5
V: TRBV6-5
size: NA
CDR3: ASTMGQKETQY

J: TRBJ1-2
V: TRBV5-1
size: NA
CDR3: ASSLAGGSNYGYT

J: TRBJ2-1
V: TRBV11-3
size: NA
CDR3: ASSSRQGRFNEQF

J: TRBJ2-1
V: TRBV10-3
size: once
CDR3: AISPTGSKGNEQF

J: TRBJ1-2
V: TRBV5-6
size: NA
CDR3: ASSLGRVSGYT

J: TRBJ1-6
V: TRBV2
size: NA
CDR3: ASRRDRVNSPLH

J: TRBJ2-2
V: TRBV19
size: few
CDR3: ASNTGYTGELF

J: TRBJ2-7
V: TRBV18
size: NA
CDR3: ASSPSQGGNGEQY

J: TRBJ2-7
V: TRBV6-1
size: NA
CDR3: ASSAPGQSTDEQY

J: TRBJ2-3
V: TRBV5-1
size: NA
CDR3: ASRPLGGTSTDTQY

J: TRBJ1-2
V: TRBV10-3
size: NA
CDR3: AIRALSGTGFDGYT